The rows below give T cell receptor beta chains drawn from one sample of a study of blood T cell repertoires in COVID-19. Sequenced by immunoSEQ multiplex PCR; TCRdb stores in-frame clones only, minus some. The data contain roughly 250,000 clones, around 82% of them seen just once; the ten biggest clones take up about 3.8%. Sequencing used PBMCs or T cells enriched from blood (not recorded which). All receptors derive from a middle-aged woman who had been exposed to COVID-19. Each CDR3 is given with its conserved first and last residue. The order of the fields is V gene, D gene, clone size, J gene, CDR3 DNA, CDR3 protein. D genes are given only for firm matches. Size tells how often a clone was seen (once, few, many) or the class of an expanded clone, and some rows leave it out.

V: TRBV24-1
D: .
size: .
J: TRBJ1-1
DNA: TGTGCCACCAGTGACTCGAACACTGAAGCTTTCTTT
CDR3: CATSDSNTEAFF

V: TRBV29-1
D: TRBD1
size: once
J: TRBJ2-1
DNA: TGCAGCGTTCCCCCGGGACAGGGGGGGTACAATGAGCAGTTCTTC
CDR3: CSVPPGQGGYNEQFF

V: TRBV5-4
D: .
size: once
J: TRBJ1-1
DNA: TGTGCCAGCAGCTTGAGGACTCAACTGGCTGAAGCTTTCTTT
CDR3: CASSLRTQLAEAFF

V: TRBV11-2
D: .
size: .
J: TRBJ2-2
DNA: TGTGCCAGCAGCATCCAGGGTACCGGGGAGCTGTTTTTT
CDR3: CASSIQGTGELFF

V: TRBV5-1
D: TRBD1
size: once
J: TRBJ2-3
DNA: TGCGCCAGCACACCGGGACAGGGTACAGATACGCAGTATTTT
CDR3: CASTPGQGTDTQYF

V: TRBV11-2
D: TRBD1
size: .
J: TRBJ2-7
DNA: TGTGCCAGCAGCTTACGACAGGGGGAGGGCGAGCAGTACTTC
CDR3: CASSLRQGEGEQYF

V: TRBV2
D: .
size: .
J: TRBJ2-3
DNA: TGTGCCAGCAAGTCCGGGACTGCGACAGATACGCAGTATTTT
CDR3: CASKSGTATDTQYF

V: TRBV11-3
D: .
size: few
J: TRBJ2-4
DNA: TGTGCCAGCAGCGTCGGGGCCAAAAACATTCAGTACTTC
CDR3: CASSVGAKNIQYF

V: TRBV7-2
D: TRBD1
size: .
J: TRBJ1-2
DNA: TGTGCCAGCAGCCCCGGGACAGGGGTCGACTACACCTTC
CDR3: CASSPGTGVDYTF

V: TRBV11-2
D: .
size: .
J: TRBJ2-7
DNA: TGTGCCAGCAGCCCATGGGTGGGCGTAGATTACGAGCAGTACTTC
CDR3: CASSPWVGVDYEQYF

V: TRBV3-1/TRBV3-2
D: .
size: .
J: TRBJ1-2
DNA: TGTGCCAGCAGCCAAGAGGGCGCGGGGGGCTATGGCTACACCTTC
CDR3: CASSQEGAGGYGYTF

V: TRBV4-1
D: .
size: .
J: TRBJ1-1
DNA: TGCGCCAGCAGCCAAGGGGAGTGGAACACTGAAGCTTTCTTT
CDR3: CASSQGEWNTEAFF

V: TRBV27
D: TRBD1
size: .
J: TRBJ1-5
DNA: TGTGCCAGCAGTTCAACCGAGGGGACAGGGTTGGTTCAGCCCCAGCATTTT
CDR3: CASSSTEGTGLVQPQHF

V: TRBV2
D: TRBD1
size: once
J: TRBJ1-2
DNA: TGTGCCAGCAGTGAGGGACAGGCCTCCTATGGCTACACCTTC
CDR3: CASSEGQASYGYTF

V: TRBV9
D: TRBD2
size: .
J: TRBJ2-2
DNA: TGTGCCAGCAGCGCTCCGCGGGGGGGATCGAACACCGGGGAGCTGTTTTTT
CDR3: CASSAPRGGSNTGELFF

V: TRBV2
D: TRBD2
size: .
J: TRBJ2-1
DNA: TGTGCCACTATACTAGCGGGGGGTCGCAATGAGCAGTTCTTC
CDR3: CATILAGGRNEQFF

V: TRBV9
D: TRBD1
size: .
J: TRBJ2-5
DNA: TGTGCCAGCAGCGTAGGGGCAGGGGGCACCGTTTACCAAGAGACCCAGTACTTC
CDR3: CASSVGAGGTVYQETQYF

V: TRBV7-3
D: TRBD1
size: .
J: TRBJ2-1
DNA: TGTGCCAGCAGCTTAGCCACAGGGGTCTCCTACAATGAGCAGTTCTTC
CDR3: CASSLATGVSYNEQFF

V: TRBV29-1
D: .
size: .
J: TRBJ2-7
DNA: TGCAGCGTTGATCGGTTCGCGGTTCGGCGGCGCTGCGAGCAGTACTTC
CDR3: CSVDRFAVRRRCEQYF

V: TRBV7-2
D: .
size: .
J: TRBJ2-1
DNA: TGTGCCAGCAGCTTAGCCAGGGCGAATGAGCAGTTCTTC
CDR3: CASSLARANEQFF

V: TRBV5-1
D: TRBD1
size: .
J: TRBJ1-1
DNA: TGCGCCAGCAGCTCGCTGGACAGGGCGAACACTGAAGCTTTCTTT
CDR3: CASSSLDRANTEAFF

V: TRBV7-9
D: .
size: .
J: TRBJ2-3
DNA: TGTGCCAGCAGCTTTCGAGTAGCAGGCACAGATACGCAGTATTTT
CDR3: CASSFRVAGTDTQYF